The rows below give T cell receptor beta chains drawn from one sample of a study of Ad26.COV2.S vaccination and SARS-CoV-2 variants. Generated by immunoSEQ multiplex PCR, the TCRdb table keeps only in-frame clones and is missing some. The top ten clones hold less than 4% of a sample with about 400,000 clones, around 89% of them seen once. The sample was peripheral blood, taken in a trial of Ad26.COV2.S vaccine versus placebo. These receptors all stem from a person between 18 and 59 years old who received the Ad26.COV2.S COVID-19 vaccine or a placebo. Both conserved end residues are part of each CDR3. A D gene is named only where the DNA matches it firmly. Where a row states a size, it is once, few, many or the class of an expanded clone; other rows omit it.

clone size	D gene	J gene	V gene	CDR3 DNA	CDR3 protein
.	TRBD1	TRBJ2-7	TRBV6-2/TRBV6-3	TGTGCCAGCAGTTGGGGACAGGGGGCTGGTAACGAGCAGTACTTC	CASSWGQGAGNEQYF
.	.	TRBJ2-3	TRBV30	TGTGCCTGGAGTCCAGGCACAGATACGCAGTATTTT	CAWSPGTDTQYF
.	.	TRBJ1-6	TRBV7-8	TGTGCCACCCCTGGCCCGGGACGTTCAAATTCACCCCTCCACTTT	CATPGPGRSNSPLHF
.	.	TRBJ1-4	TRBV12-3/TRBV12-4	TGTGCCAGCACCTCTGATTGGGAAAAACTGTTTTTT	CASTSDWEKLFF
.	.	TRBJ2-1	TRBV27	TGTGCCAGCAGTTTATCCGGGTACTCCTACAATGAGCAGTTCTTC	CASSLSGYSYNEQFF
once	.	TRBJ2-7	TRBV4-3	TGCGCCAGCAGCCAAGATGTCTATAACAGCAGGTACGAGCAGTACTTC	CASSQDVYNSRYEQYF
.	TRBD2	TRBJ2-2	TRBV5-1	TGCGCCAGCAGCCCCGGACTAGCGGGGGGCTGGAACACCGGGGAGCTGTTTTTT	CASSPGLAGGWNTGELFF
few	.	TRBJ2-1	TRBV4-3	TGCGCCAGCAGCCAAGGGGGGCGTGAGCAGTTCTTC	CASSQGGREQFF
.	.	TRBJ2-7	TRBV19	TGTGCCAGTAGTACTCGCCAAAGAGGGATCTACGAGCAGTACTTC	CASSTRQRGIYEQYF
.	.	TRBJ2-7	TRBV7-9	TGTGCCAGCAGCTTTAGTGACAGATTTGGCTACGAGCAGTACTTC	CASSFSDRFGYEQYF
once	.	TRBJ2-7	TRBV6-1	TGTGCCAGCAGTGATTGGGACTCCCGTAGCCACGAGCAGTACTTC	CASSDWDSRSHEQYF
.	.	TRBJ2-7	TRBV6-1	TGTGCCAGCAGTGAAAGTGGCGGGCTGGGGTACGAGCAGTACTTC	CASSESGGLGYEQYF
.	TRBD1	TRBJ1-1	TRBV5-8	TGTGCCAGCAGCTACGGACAGGTTGGCACTGAAGCTTTCTTT	CASSYGQVGTEAFF
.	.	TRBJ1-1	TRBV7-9	TGTGCCAGCAGCTCAACCAGGGACACTGAAGCTTTCTTT	CASSSTRDTEAFF
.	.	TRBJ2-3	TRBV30	TGTGCCTGTTCGGGAGGGGGCGGGGCAGATACGCAGTATTTT	CACSGGGGADTQYF
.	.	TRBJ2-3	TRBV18	TGTGCCAGCTCACCGTTCGCAGGGGTAGATACGCAGTATTTT	CASSPFAGVDTQYF
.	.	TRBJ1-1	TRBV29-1	TGCAGCGCGGGGAACACTGAAGCTTTCTTT	CSAGNTEAFF
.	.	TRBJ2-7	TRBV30	TGTGCCTGGAGTACAGGGGAGGGTTTGTACCAGCAGTACTTC	CAWSTGEGLYQQYF
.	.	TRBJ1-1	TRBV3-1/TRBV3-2	TGTGCCAGCAGCCAAGATGGGACGGACAACACTGAAGCTTTCTTT	CASSQDGTDNTEAFF
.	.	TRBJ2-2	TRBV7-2	TGTGCCAGCAGCCTTGGGACTGCAACCGGGGAGCTGTTTTTT	CASSLGTATGELFF
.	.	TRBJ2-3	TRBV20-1	TGCAGTGCTAGTTCGACCAAGGGTGCCACAGATACGCAGTATTTT	CSASSTKGATDTQYF
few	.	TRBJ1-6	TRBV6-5	TGTGCCAGCAGTTACGGGGACTCCTTTCCCCTCCACTTT	CASSYGDSFPLHF
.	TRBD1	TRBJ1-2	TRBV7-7	TGTGCCAGCAGCTCCCGCAGGGGGCCCCCACCGTTCGGCTACACCTTC	CASSSRRGPPPFGYTF
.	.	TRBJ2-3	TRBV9	TGTGCCAGCAGCGCGGAGGGCGGGGGCCGCACAGATACGCAGTATTTT	CASSAEGGGRTDTQYF
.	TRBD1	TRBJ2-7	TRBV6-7	TGTGCCAGCAGTTACTCGAGCCTCTTTGACCGAAGGACAGGGATGTACGAGCAGTACTTC	CASSYSSLFDRRTGMYEQYF
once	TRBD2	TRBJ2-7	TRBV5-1	TGCGCCAGCAGCTCGCTAGCGGGGGCTTCCTACGAGCAGTACTTC	CASSSLAGASYEQYF
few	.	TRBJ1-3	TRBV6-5	TGTGCCAGCAGTTTCCGATCTGGAAACACCATATATTTT	CASSFRSGNTIYF
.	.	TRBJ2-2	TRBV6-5	TGTGCCAGCCACGACCGGCCCTCGAACACCGGGGAGCTGTTTTTT	CASHDRPSNTGELFF
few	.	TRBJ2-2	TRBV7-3	TGTGCCAGCAGCCCGGGACTCTTGAACACCGGGGAGCTGTTTTTT	CASSPGLLNTGELFF
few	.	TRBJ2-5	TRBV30	TGTGCCTGGGAAGTAAAAGGAATGGAGACCCAGTACTTC	CAWEVKGMETQYF
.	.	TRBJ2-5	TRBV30	TGTGCCTGGGGTCGAGGGGGGCGGGGAGAGACCCAGTACTTC	CAWGRGGRGETQYF
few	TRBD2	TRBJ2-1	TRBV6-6	TGTGCCAGCAGCCCGAAGCGGGGCGGTGAGCAGTTCTTC	CASSPKRGGEQFF
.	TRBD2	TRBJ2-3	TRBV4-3	TGCGCCAGCAGCCAAGTTTTGGTAGCGGGGGGGCCTGGGACAGATACGCAGTATTTT	CASSQVLVAGGPGTDTQYF
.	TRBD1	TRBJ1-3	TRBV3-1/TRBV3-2	TGTGCCAGCAGCCAAGGCTACAGGGGTTCTGGAAACACCATATATTTT	CASSQGYRGSGNTIYF
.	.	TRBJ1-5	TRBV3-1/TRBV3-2	TGTGCCAGCAGTCCCGGGAATAGAAATAGCAATCAGCCCCAGCATTTT	CASSPGNRNSNQPQHF
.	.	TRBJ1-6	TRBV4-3	TGCGCCAGCAGCCAATCGTACTCCTATAATTCACCCCTCCACTTT	CASSQSYSYNSPLHF
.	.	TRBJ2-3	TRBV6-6	TGTGCCAGCAGTTACTCAAGTCAGACTCTCACAGATACGCAGTATTTT	CASSYSSQTLTDTQYF
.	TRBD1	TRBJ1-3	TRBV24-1	TGTGCCACCAGTGATTTGTCGCTCCCGGGACAGGGGAGGCACACCATATATTTT	CATSDLSLPGQGRHTIYF
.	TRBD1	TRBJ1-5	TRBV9	TGTGCCAGCAGCGCCGGGACAGGGGCGAATCAGCCCCAGCATTTT	CASSAGTGANQPQHF
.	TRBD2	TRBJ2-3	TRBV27	TGTGCCAGCAGCGCAACTTGGCGGGGGGGCCCAGATACGCAGTATTTT	CASSATWRGGPDTQYF
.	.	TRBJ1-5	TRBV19	TGTGCCAGTAGTATTTCAGAAAATCAGCCCCAGCATTTT	CASSISENQPQHF
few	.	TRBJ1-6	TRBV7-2	TGTGCCAGCAGCTTAGAGGTGGGCAGGGCGGGGAATTCACCCCTCCACTTT	CASSLEVGRAGNSPLHF
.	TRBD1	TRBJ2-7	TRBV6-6	TGTGCCAGCAGTTACGGGACGGGACAGGGTAAGGGCGAGCAGTACTTC	CASSYGTGQGKGEQYF
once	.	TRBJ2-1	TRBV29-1	TGCAGCGTTACGACGACTCCCAATGAGCAGTTCTTC	CSVTTTPNEQFF
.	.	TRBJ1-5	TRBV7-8	TGTGCCAGCAGCTTTGGACAGAATAGCAATCAGCCCCAGCATTTT	CASSFGQNSNQPQHF
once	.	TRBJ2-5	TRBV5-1	TGCGCCAGCAGCTTGGCAAGGCAGGTTGGGGAGACCCAGTACTTC	CASSLARQVGETQYF
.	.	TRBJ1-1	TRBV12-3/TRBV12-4	TGTGCCAGCAGTTTTTTGAGCTACACTGAAGCTTTCTTT	CASSFLSYTEAFF
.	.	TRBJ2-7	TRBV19	TGTGCCAGTAGTATTGCAGCCTCCTACGAGCAGTACTTC	CASSIAASYEQYF
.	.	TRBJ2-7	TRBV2	TGTGCCAGCAAGGTTGGGGGCTACGAGCAGTACTTC	CASKVGGYEQYF
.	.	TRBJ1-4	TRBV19	TGTGCCAGTAGCTCCCACGAAAAACTGTTTTTT	CASSSHEKLFF
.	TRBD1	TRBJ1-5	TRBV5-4	TGTGCCAGCAGCTCACAGGGGAATCAGCCCCAGCATTTT	CASSSQGNQPQHF
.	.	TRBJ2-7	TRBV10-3	TGTGCCATACAAGGGTCCTACGAGCAGTACTTC	CAIQGSYEQYF